The 25 T cell receptor beta chains presented below share a single source sample, sequenced in a study of blood T cell repertoires in COVID-19. TCRdb keeps only in-frame clones here, not all; method: immunoSEQ multiplex PCR. The profile shows about 180,000 clones, about 72% of them singletons. The material sequenced was PBMCs or T cells enriched from blood (not recorded which). The receptors come from a woman aged 50 to 65 who had recovered from COVID-19.

The rearrangement joins TRBV6-7 to TRBJ2-3; 10 nucleotides align to TRBD2. TRBV6-7 is flagged as an ORF with uncertain function. CDR3 length: 16 amino acids. V trimming: 11 bases; J trimming: 0 bases; junction bases outside the gene matches: 11. CDR3 sequence reads: CAGKRTSGDSTDTQYF. CDR3 DNA: TGTGCCGGCAAACGGACTAGCGGAGATAGCACAGATACGCAGTATTTT.

The chain couples TRBV5-1 to TRBJ2-7; a possible D gene is TRBD2 (5 bases). The CDR3 has 15 residues. Germline loops: CDR1 SGHRS, CDR2 YFSETQ. The V end lost 1 base, the J end lost 4 bases, and 15 bases lay between the germline ends. CDR3 in amino acids: CASSLLPGNPYEQYF. DNA for the CDR3: TGCGCCAGCAGCTTGCTCCCGGGAAACCCTTACGAGCAGTACTTC. Looking up the rest from reference TRBV5-1 and TRBJ2-7 gives the full variable domain: KAGVTQTPRYLIKTRGQQVTLSCSPISGHRSVSWYQQTPGQGLQFLFEYFSETQRNKGNFPGRFSGRQFSNSRSEMNVSTLELGDSALYLCASSLLPGNPYEQYFGPGTRLTVT.

This clone was seen repeatedly, ten times or more. The chain recombines TRBV5-1 with TRBJ1-2; D is ambiguous. The CDR3 loop spans 13 amino acids. V gave up 4 bases and J gave up 2 bases, with 9 bases separating them. CDR1 SGHRS and CDR2 YFSETQ come from the germline V gene. CDR3 loop: CASSPTLNYGYTF. The CDR3 region has the DNA TGCGCCAGCAGCCCCACTTTGAACTATGGCTACACCTTC. Supplemented by reference TRBV5-1 and TRBJ1-2, the full variable domain reads KAGVTQTPRYLIKTRGQQVTLSCSPISGHRSVSWYQQTPGQGLQFLFEYFSETQRNKGNFPGRFSGRQFSNSRSEMNVSTLELGDSALYLCASSPTLNYGYTFGSGTRLTVV.

This clone is a singleton in its sample. The chain couples TRBV28 to TRBJ2-7, with 10 bases fitting TRBD1. This CDR3 contains 15 residues. Per the germline V gene, CDR1 is MDHEN and CDR2 is SYDVKM. V shed 3 bases and J 1 base; nucleotides not matched to a gene: 3. The CDR3 DNA reads TGTGCCAGCAGTTTGGGGACAGGGGAGTCCTACGAGCAGTACTTC. Protein product: CASSLGTGESYEQYF. The complete variable domain, with remaining parts taken from reference TRBV28 and TRBJ2-7, reads DVKVTQSSRYLVKRTGEKVFLECVQDMDHENMFWYRQDPGLGLRLIYFSYDVKMKEKGDIPEGYSVSREKKERFSLILESASTNQTSMYLCASSLGTGESYEQYFGPGTRLTVT.

This chain links TRBV12-3 or TRBV12-4 with TRBJ2-7, with TRBD1 matching over 10 bases. V was clipped by 4 bases and J by 6 bases; unmatched bases: 3. The CDR3 covers 13 residues. CDR3 bases: TGTGCCAGCAGTTCACGGACAGGGGGCGAGCAGTACTTC. The encoded protein is CASSSRTGGEQYF.

This chain links TRBV4-2 with TRBJ2-2, with 7 bases that match TRBD2. CDR3 length: 15 residues. V was pared by 0 bases and J by 4 bases, with 2 bases of the junction left unmatched. CDR1 LGHNA and CDR2 YNFKEQ come from the germline V gene. The CDR3 loop reads CASSQEAGTTGELFF. CDR3 DNA: TGTGCCAGCAGCCAAGAAGCGGGAACCACCGGGGAGCTGTTTTTT.

This chain joins TRBV27 and TRBJ2-5; no clear D gene. This CDR3 is 16 amino acids long. Germline V CDR1 and CDR2: MNHEY, SMNVEV (reference sequence). The ends were cut back, 3 bases at V and 2 bases at J, with 16 bases in the middle. The CDR3 loop reads CASSFKARQAQETQYF. The CDR3, as DNA: TGTGCCAGCAGTTTCAAAGCTCGGCAGGCTCAAGAGACCCAGTACTTC.

The V and J genes are TRBV14 and TRBJ2-1; D not certain. Between the trimmed V and J ends, which lost 4 bases and 4 bases, there was a span of 5 bases. The CDR3 runs to 12 residues. CDR1 SGHDN and CDR2 FVKESK come from the germline V gene. This CDR3 reads CASSPQYNEQFF. CDR3 nucleotide sequence: TGTGCCAGCAGCCCACAGTACAATGAGCAGTTCTTC.

This clone appeared a few times. CDR3 in amino acids: CASSAQRVSGNTIYF. The CDR3 region has the DNA TGTGCCAGCAGCGCCCAACGAGTCTCTGGAAACACCATATATTTT. The chain links TRBV9 to TRBJ1-3; D gene ambiguous. Germline assignment: CDR1 SGDLS and CDR2 YYNGEE. Trimming removed 3 bases from V and 0 bases from J, with 10 bases in between. CDR3 length: 15 residues.

This sequence joins TRBV4-3 and TRBJ2-7, with a possible D match to TRBD2 (6 bases). Germline CDR1 is LGHNA and CDR2 is YSLEER. The CDR3 totals 16 residues. V was shortened by 1 base and J by 0 bases, with 13 bases between the two germline ends. The CDR3 sequence is CASSQVASGFSYEQYF. The CDR3, as DNA: TGCGCCAGCAGCCAAGTTGCGAGCGGGTTCTCCTACGAGCAGTACTTC.

This clone was seen just once. The chain carries TRBV2 and TRBJ2-2; TRBD1 matches at 7 bases. The CDR3 is 17 amino acids. Unmatched junction bases numbered 10, after V lost 1 base and J lost 5 bases. CDR1 SNHLY and CDR2 FYNNEI come from the germline V gene. For the CDR3, the DNA is TGTGCCAGCAGTGAAGAGGGTGGACAGGTCCGGACCGGGGAGCTGTTTTTT. Residues: CASSEEGGQVRTGELFF.

The rearrangement uses TRBV14 and TRBJ2-3; tentative D call: TRBD1 (6 bases). Germline V gives CDR1 SGHDN, CDR2 FVKESK. This CDR3 contains 17 residues. The V and J ends lost 1 base and 2 bases respectively, with 16 bases between them. In DNA, the CDR3 is TGTGCCAGCAGCCAAGGAGCCCAATGGACAGTCACAGATACGCAGTATTTT. This codes for CASSQGAQWTVTDTQYF.

This chain links TRBV18 with TRBJ2-7, with a tentative D call TRBD2 (6 bases). V lost 1 base, J lost 6 bases, and 16 bases lay in between. The CDR3 covers 15 residues. Germline CDR1 KGHSH, CDR2 LQKENI. In DNA form, the CDR3 reads TGTGCCAGCTCACCACAGGAGGGTTATAAGGGCGAGCAGTACTTC. Its translation is CASSPQEGYKGEQYF.

The rearrangement uses TRBV2 and TRBJ1-2; 7 positions agree with TRBD1. J lost 4 bases, V lost 7 bases, and 9 bases had no gene match. The CDR3 extends over 14 amino acids. In germline, CDR1 is SNHLY, CDR2 FYNNEI. In DNA form, the CDR3 reads TGTGCCAGCAACCAAGAGGGACAGTCCTATGGCTACACCTTC. Amino acids: CASNQEGQSYGYTF.

This clone was seen a few times. The rearrangement joins TRBV5-4 to TRBJ2-5, with D unresolved. This CDR3 has 13 amino acids. The V gene's germline CDR1 is SGHNT and CDR2 YYREEE (reference sequence). V was clipped by 0 bases and J by 4 bases, with 7 bases between them. CDR3 DNA sequence: TGTGCCAGCAGCTTGGCCAACAGAGAGACCCAGTACTTC. Its translation is CASSLANRETQYF.

This clone was counted a few times. V and J are TRBV11-2 and TRBJ2-7, with 7 bases that match TRBD2. Germline trimming cut 3 bases from V and 5 bases from J; bases unmatched to any gene: 4. CDR3 length equals 13 residues. CDR1 is SGHAT and CDR2 is FQNNGV in the germline V gene. The CDR3 loop is CASSFGLVHEQYF. CDR3 bases: TGTGCCAGCAGCTTTGGACTAGTACACGAGCAGTACTTC.

This chain joins TRBV6-5 and TRBJ2-5; D may be TRBD1 (5 bases). CDR1 and CDR2 from the germline V gene are MNHEY and SVGAGI. The V end lost 6 bases, the J end lost 3 bases, and 17 bases lay between the germline ends. CDR3 length: 15 amino acids. CDR3: CASSYDSAGKETQYF. The CDR3 DNA is TGTGCCAGCAGCTACGATTCTGCAGGGAAAGAGACCCAGTACTTC.

The chain carries TRBV28 and TRBJ1-6; 9 bases are shared with TRBD1. The V gene end was trimmed by 3 bases and the J gene end by 8 bases; junction bases not matched to a gene: 5. This CDR3 region has 15 residues. Germline CDR1 MDHEN, CDR2 SYDVKM. CDR3 loop: CASSFRGQGYSPLHF. In DNA form, the CDR3 reads TGTGCCAGCAGTTTCCGGGGACAGGGTTATTCACCCCTCCACTTT.

The genes are TRBV2 and TRBJ2-1; perhaps TRBD1 as D (5 bases). Germline V lookup: CDR1 SNHLY, CDR2 FYNNEI. CDR3 length: 13 residues. Trimming shortened V by 2 bases and J by 9 bases, and 11 bases separated the two germline ends. In nucleotides, the CDR3 is TGTGCCAGCAGTGAATCGCCGCAGGGTGAGCAGTTCTTC. Its translation: CASSESPQGEQFF.

The chain has TRBV3-1 (or the pseudogene TRBV3-2) and TRBJ1-2; 9 nucleotides align to TRBD1. The CDR3 sequence is 13 residues long. Unmatched junction bases numbered 1, after V lost 2 bases and J lost 6 bases. The germline CDR1 and CDR2 sequences are LGHDT and YNNKEL (reference sequence). In DNA, the CDR3 is TGTGCCAGCAGCCAAAGACAGGGGGATGGCTACACCTTC. This translates into CASSQRQGDGYTF.

The rearrangement joins TRBV30 to TRBJ2-1; no clear D gene. Germline CDR1 is GTSNPN and CDR2 is SVGIG (reference sequence). This CDR3 is 15 amino acids long. V lost 3 bases and J lost 0, with 12 bases in between. DNA of the CDR3: TGTGCCTGGAGGGAGATTTTCGGCTCCTACAATGAGCAGTTCTTC. It yields the protein CAWREIFGSYNEQFF.

The J gene is TRBJ2-1, the V gene TRBV5-1, with 11 bases that match TRBD1. The CDR3 length is 16 residues. The ends lost 2 bases at V and 6 bases at J; junction bases unmatched: 7. Germline loops: CDR1 SGHRS, CDR2 YFSETQ. CDR3 coding DNA: TGCGCCAGCAGCTTTGCCCCCGGGACAGGGGGCAATGAGCAGTTCTTC. It encodes CASSFAPGTGGNEQFF.

J is TRBJ1-1 and V is TRBV6-5; no definite D call. Trimming shortened V by 8 bases and J by 3 bases, and 13 bases separated the two germline ends. The length of the CDR3 is 13 residues. Germline V gene data show CDR1 as MNHEY and CDR2 as SVGAGI. The CDR3 nucleotides read TGTGCCAGCCATACCCCCGGTTACACTGAAGCTTTCTTT. Translated: CASHTPGYTEAFF.

The CDR3 spells CASSQEIDTSLNIQYF. The CDR3 DNA reads as TGTGCCAGCAGCCAAGAGATAGACACTAGCTTAAACATTCAGTACTTC. The gene calls are TRBV3-1 (or the pseudogene TRBV3-2) and TRBJ2-4; maybe TRBD2 (6 bases). The germline CDR1 and CDR2 sequences are LGHDT and YNNKEL (reference sequence). This CDR3 contains 16 residues. V gave up 0 bases and J gave up 6 bases, with 15 bases separating them.

The chain uses TRBV7-3 and TRBJ1-1; no clear D. CDR1 and CDR2 from the germline V gene are SGHTA and FQGTGA. The CDR3 is made up of 13 amino acids. V lost 5 bases to trimming and J lost 1 base, with 8 bases between them. This chain's CDR3 is CASSLGTNTEAFF. The CDR3 region has the DNA TGTGCCAGCAGCCTAGGAACGAACACTGAAGCTTTCTTT.